This T cell receptor (beta chain) was captured by sequencing in a study of tumor and adjacent non-tumor tissue in lung cancer. The study, taken as a whole, reports: Tumor repertoires had a smaller top 100 clone share than normal lung. Shorter survival was associated with higher TCR diversity in tumors.

The library came from three nested PCR rounds adapted from ARM-PCR protocols. TCRdb processed the multiplex PCR reads anew with MiXCR; each CDR3 protein has one entry. The sample contains fewer than 120,000 distinct CDR3 sequences, approximately 87% of which appear only once. Germline V gene data show CDR1 as MNHEY and CDR2 as SVGEGT. The CDR3 is 14 residues long. Turning to this clonotype: Antigen unknown. A junction end diverges from the germline sequence, so it may reflect a read error.

No cell sorting was done before RNA was extracted from the tissue. Newly diagnosed lung cancer patients had thoracic surgery in China, August–late 2014, without prior chemotherapy. Sequenced sample: lung tumor tissue. The genes are TRBV6-2 or TRBV6-3 and TRBJ2-1; D gene uncertain. This TCR derives from a man aged 65 to 79 with non-small cell lung cancer. For the CDR3, the DNA is TGTGTCAGCAGTTACTCGAGACAAGTTACCTCTCAGTTCTTC. Its translation is CVSSYSRQVTSQFF.